This TCR beta chain was sequenced during a study of prognosis after radiotherapy for stage I lung cancer. The CDR3 totals 14 residues. Germline V gene data show CDR1 as DFQATT and CDR2 as SNEGSKA (reference sequence). Genomic DNA provided the template from which TCR beta CDR3 was amplified by two-round multiplex PCR. For every TRBV and TRBJ gene, a specific primer was used in first-round PCR. TCRdb reprocessed the multiplex PCR reads via MiXCR and lists one record per CDR3 protein. In the table there are about 36,000 distinct CDR3 sequences, about 32% of which are singletons. General study results and limits: TRBV and TRBJ gene usage reportedly differed between patients with and without metastases.

For this clonotype: No antigen is known for it. The junction differs from germline at one of its ends, possibly a read error.

The chain employs TRBV20-1 and TRBJ2-7, with D unresolved. The source was PBMCs, collected before or after stereotactic body radiation therapy (not recorded which). The sequence came from a donor at least 50 years old with non-small cell lung cancer. The chain's CDR3 is CSANISRSSYEHYF. The CDR3 nucleotides are TGCAGTGCTAATATCTCACGGAGCTCCTACGAGCATTACTTC.